This TCR beta chain is drawn from a study of tissue T cells after allogeneic stem cell transplantation. Whole-study results and caveats: Blood and spleen captured only part of the tissue TCR repertoire.

The time point denotes: mouse harvest day 14 after allogeneic transplant. The graft held 10^6 splenic CD5+ T cells and 10^7 T-cell-depleted bone marrow cells. CDR3 sequences, V/J genes, frequencies and template counts came from survey-depth TCRbeta sequencing. The assay was immunoSEQ multiplex PCR, and TCRdb's table has in-frame clones only and misses some. The data contain over 7,000 clones, roughly a third of them singletons. The germline gives CDR1 KGHPV, CDR2 FQNQEV (reference sequence). The CDR3 runs 15 residues. Trimming removed 0 bases at V and 0 bases at J, with 6 bases between. About this clone: As yet, its antigen is unknown. Each gene name is a mouse one. The sequence runs out 1 residue before the end of the CDR3; the remainder is reconstructed from the germline J gene.

This sequence originates from a female BALB/c mouse given C57BL/6 T cells with graft-versus-host disease after an allogeneic hematopoietic cell transplant. Material: skin. This chain uses TRBV26 with TRBJ1-3; unclear D gene. The part of the CDR3 DNA that was read is TGTGCCAGCAGTCTGTCTCCAAATTCTGGAAATACGCTCTAT. Translation: CASSLSPNSGNTLY. In full, the CDR3 reads CASSLSPNSGNTLYF. Supplemented by reference TRBV26 and TRBJ1-3, the full variable domain reads NSKVIQTPRYLVKGQGQKAKMRCIPEKGHPVVFWYQQNKNNEFKFLINFQNQEVLQQIDMTEKRFSAECPSNSPCSLEIQSSEAGDSALYLCASSLSPNSGNTLYFGEGSRLIVV.